The present T cell receptor (beta chain) was sequenced within a study of blood T cell repertoires in COVID-19. Study information: Spain, Italy and the United States supplied samples that represented acute and convalescent COVID-19. PBMCs, B-cell-depleted T cells, or T cells were the source of the cDNA or gDNA that made up the material.

Per the original methods: Estimates of nucleated cell counts were drawn from the amplification of reference gene primers. Method: immunoSEQ multiplex PCR; TCRdb's copy keeps in-frame clones and lacks some. That table gives V, J and clone size, and the DNA gave D and trimming. The table shows over 120,000 clones, with around 73% occurring only once. With V trimmed by 5 bases and J by 4 bases, 4 bases remained unmatched. The CDR3 is made up of 14 amino acids. Germline-derived CDR1 and CDR2 are MNHEY and SMNVEV (reference sequence). This rearrangement joins TRBV27 to TRBJ1-1; 10 bases line up with TRBD1. The sequencing sample was made of peripheral blood. The TCR sequence derives from a woman between 45 and 60 years old with active or convalescent COVID-19. The CDR3 DNA reads TGTGCCAGCAGTCGGACAGGGGGTGTCACTGAAGCTTTCTTT. Amino acids: CASSRTGGVTEAFF.